The sequence of this T cell receptor beta chain was determined in a study of T cells in localized non-small cell lung cancer. Regarding the study as a whole: Median detection of top 100 tumor clones in adjacent lung was roughly 61 clones.

Produced via immunoSEQ multiplex PCR; TCRdb's table is partial and in-frame only. Of 30,000 or so clones listed, about nine tenths are singletons. Trimming shortened V by 2 bases and J by 0 bases, and 8 bases separated the two germline ends. The CDR3 totals 14 residues. The germline V gene encodes CDR1 SGHTS and CDR2 YDEGEE. On this clone itself: What it recognizes is unknown.

V gene TRBV5-8 combines with J gene TRBJ1-1; D not certain. The material was peripheral blood mononuclear cells, obtained before any cancer treatment. The TCR was taken from a woman aged 35 to 70 with stage III lung adenocarcinoma. CDR3 protein: CASSFGSMNTEAFF. The CDR3 DNA is TGTGCCAGCAGCTTCGGCAGCATGAACACTGAAGCTTTCTTT. The full variable domain, its missing parts supplied by reference TRBV5-8 and TRBJ1-1, is EAGVTQSPTHLIKTRGQQATLRCSPISGHTSVYWYQQALGLGLQFLLWYDEGEERNRGNFPPRFSGRQFPNYSSELNVNALELEDSALYLCASSFGSMNTEAFFGQGTRLTVV.